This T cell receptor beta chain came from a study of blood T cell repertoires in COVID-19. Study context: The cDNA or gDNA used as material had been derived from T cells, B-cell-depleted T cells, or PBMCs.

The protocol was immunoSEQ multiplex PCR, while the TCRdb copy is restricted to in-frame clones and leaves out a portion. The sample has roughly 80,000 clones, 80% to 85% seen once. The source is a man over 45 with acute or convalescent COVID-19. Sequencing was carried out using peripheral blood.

The CDR3 is CASSQDPQRGQYGYTF. CDR3 nucleotides: TGCGCCAGCAGCCAAGACCCCCAGCGGGGTCAGTATGGCTACACCTTC. The rearrangement uses TRBV4-1 and TRBJ1-2; no clear D gene. Germline assignment: CDR1 MGHRA and CDR2 YSYEKL. V lost 0 bases, J lost 5 bases, and 16 bases lay in between. CDR3 size: 16 residues.